The clone carrying this TCR beta chain appeared many times. Its antigen is not known. TCRdb re-called the 5' RACE reads through MiXCR, storing one row per CDR3 protein. The sample yields tens of thousands of distinct CDR3 sequences, nearly 25% seen once. The data belong to a study of T-cell memory formation after mild COVID-19. The CDR3 length is 13 residues. Germline CDR1 reads MRHNA; CDR2 reads SNTAGT. The V and J ends lost 8 bases and 5 bases respectively, with 14 bases between them. The study, taken as a whole, reports: Some responding clones appeared in pre-infection memory, suggesting cross-reactive memory joined. Mainly CM and EM harbored the contracting CD4+ clones; mainly EMRA harbored the CD8+ ones.

The sequenced material came from PBMCs or a T cell subset sorted from them (not recorded which). This TCR was recovered from a man aged 18-30 years who had mild COVID-19 (a few samples of this study predate the infection). Cell type and time point are not known. The genes are TRBV6-4 and TRBJ2-3; D not resolved. The CDR3 bases are TGTGCCAGCGCCTTCCGCTCCCAAGATACGCAGTATTTT. The encoded protein is CASAFRSQDTQYF.